One and the same sample provided the 28 T cell receptor beta chains below, sequenced in a study of T cell changes during pregnancy in multiple sclerosis (dated by TCRdb to about 2019). Receptor amplification or capture employed the immunoSEQ multiplex PCR assay. TCRdb stores this immuneACCESS table with in-frame sequences only. Part of the clones is absent; in the studies checked, under half of the shortfall reflects unresolved V genes, and no reason is known for the rest. Counted in this sample were roughly 60,000 clones; 92% of them appeared once. The ten top clones hold roughly 1.3% of the sample. Material: peripheral blood, obtained in the second trimester of pregnancy. These receptors were taken from a female donor with multiple sclerosis, enrolled in a pregnancy study.

CDR3 bases: TGCGCCAGCAGCTGGGGGGGCGAGCGGGGCGAGCAGTACTTC. It specifies CASSWGGERGEQYF. The chain has TRBV5-1 and TRBJ2-7, with D possibly being TRBD2 (7 bases). The length of the CDR3 is 14 residues. Germline CDR1 reads SGHRS; CDR2 reads YFSETQ. V was cut by 3 bases and J by 6 bases, with 16 bases left in between.

The chain employs TRBV2 and TRBJ2-7, with 9 bases matching TRBD2. Per the germline V gene, CDR1 is SNHLY and CDR2 is FYNNEI. V trimming: 3 bases; J trimming: 3 bases; junction bases outside the gene matches: 6. This CDR3 has 15 amino acids. This chain's CDR3 is CASSEATSGIYEQYF. As DNA, the CDR3 is TGTGCCAGCAGTGAGGCGACTAGCGGTATCTACGAGCAGTACTTC.

The V gene is TRBV18, the J gene TRBJ1-1; 10 nucleotides line up with TRBD1. CDR1 and CDR2 (germline): KGHSH, LQKENI. The junction had 1 base not matched to a gene; V was cut back by 1 base and J by 8 bases. The CDR3 extends over 13 amino acids. CDR3 residues: CASSPRTGGEAFF. The DNA of the CDR3 is TGTGCCAGCTCACCACGGACAGGGGGAGAAGCTTTCTTT.

This chain uses TRBV6-5 with TRBJ2-3; D is unclear. The CDR3 consists of 16 residues. The V and J ends lost 2 bases and 2 bases respectively, with 14 bases between them. Germline-derived CDR1 and CDR2 are MNHEY and SVGAGI. CDR3 sequence reads: CASSYLKTGNTDTQYF. The CDR3 nucleotides are TGTGCCAGCAGTTACCTAAAGACTGGAAACACAGATACGCAGTATTTT.

The V and J genes are TRBV7-2 and TRBJ1-1, with TRBD1 as a possible D gene (5 bases). CDR3 size: 13 residues. Trimming pared 8 bases from V and 5 bases from J, leaving 15 bases between. Germline V lookup: CDR1 SGHTA, CDR2 FQGNSA. The CDR3 DNA reads as TGTGCCAGCCGAGAGGGGCGGGGAACTGAAGCTTTCTTT. Protein: CASREGRGTEAFF. The variable domain in full, with the rest retrieved from reference TRBV7-2 and TRBJ1-1, is GAGVSQSPSNKVTEKGKDVELRCDPISGHTALYWYRQSLGQGLEFLIYFQGNSAPDKSGLPSDRFSAERTGGSVSTLTIQRTQQEDSAVYLCASREGRGTEAFFGQGTRLTVV.

The V call is TRBV2, the J call TRBJ2-3; 12 nucleotides line up with TRBD2. Germline V gene data show CDR1 as SNHLY and CDR2 as FYNNEI. The junction had 2 bases not matched to a gene; V was cut back by 7 bases and J by 3 bases. This CDR3 comprises 14 residues. The CDR3 sequence: CASTGLAGTDTQYF. In DNA form, the CDR3 reads TGTGCCAGCACCGGACTAGCGGGGACAGATACGCAGTATTTT.

The chain joins TRBV11-3 to TRBJ2-1, with 10 nucleotides matching TRBD2. Germline V lookup: CDR1 SGHNT, CDR2 YENEEA. The CDR3 consists of 16 residues. Trimming took 5 bases from V and 3 from J; bases not matched to a gene: 7. CDR3 loop: CASSRAWTSGYNEQFF. CDR3 in DNA: TGTGCCAGCAGCCGAGCTTGGACTAGCGGCTACAATGAGCAGTTCTTC.

The gene calls are TRBV14 and TRBJ1-5; perhaps TRBD1 as D (5 bases). The germline V gene encodes CDR1 SGHDN and CDR2 FVKESK. The CDR3 loop spans 17 amino acids. Trimming removed 0 bases at V and 5 bases at J, with 17 bases between. The CDR3 DNA reads as TGTGCCAGCAGCCAAGATTGGGGGTGGGGGGGTGATCAGCCCCAGCATTTT. Its protein product is CASSQDWGWGGDQPQHF.

This clone is a singleton in its sample. This chain connects TRBV6-1 to TRBJ2-7; D is possibly TRBD1 (6 bases). CDR3 length: 14 residues. The germline CDR1 and CDR2 sequences are MNHNS and SASEGT. Trimming left V 3 bases short and J 6 bases short, with 15 bases between. The CDR3 region is CASSDLSGAGEQYF. The CDR3 coding sequence is TGTGCCAGCAGTGATTTGTCAGGGGCGGGCGAGCAGTACTTC.

This chain joins TRBV7-2 and TRBJ2-1, with TRBD2 matching 12 bases. Germline V gene lookup returns CDR1 SGHTA and CDR2 FQGNSA. The CDR3 is 16 residues long. The trim removed 3 bases at V and 10 bases at J, leaving 10 bases unmatched. CDR3 protein: CASSFRTSGISGEQFF. The CDR3 DNA follows: TGTGCCAGCAGCTTCCGGACTAGCGGGATATCTGGAGAGCAGTTCTTC.

The V and J genes are TRBV6-1 and TRBJ2-1; 10 bases map to TRBD2. The germline V gene encodes CDR1 MNHNS and CDR2 SASEGT. The CDR3 totals 15 residues. After removal of 7 bases from V and 9 bases from J, the junction contained 12 bases not matched to a gene. The CDR3 bases are TGTGCCAGCACCCTGACAGCGGGAGGGCAGGCTGAGCAGTTCTTC. Encoded protein: CASTLTAGGQAEQFF.

The genes are TRBV16 and TRBJ2-1; a possible D gene is TRBD2 (6 bases). CDR3 length: 15 residues. CDR1 is KGHSY and CDR2 is FQNENV in the germline V gene. V was cut by 2 bases and J by 5 bases, with 13 bases left in between. CDR3 nucleotide sequence: TGTGCCAGCAGCCAAACCCGCGGGGCCAACAATGAGCAGTTCTTC. It codes for CASSQTRGANNEQFF.

The V and J genes are TRBV5-5 and TRBJ2-7; TRBD1 aligns across 9 bases. After removal of 1 base from V and 5 bases from J, the junction contained 7 bases not matched to a gene. The length of the CDR3 is 15 residues. CDR1 is SGHKS, CDR2 YYEKEE, per germline (reference sequence). The CDR3 here is CASSLIGTGGHEQYF. The CDR3 bases are TGTGCCAGCAGCTTGATTGGCACAGGGGGCCACGAGCAGTACTTC. The variable domain in full, with the rest retrieved from reference TRBV5-5 and TRBJ2-7, is DAGVTQSPTHLIKTRGQQVTLRCSPISGHKSVSWYQQVLGQGPQFIFQYYEKEERGRGNFPDRFSARQFPNYSSELNVNALLLGDSALYLCASSLIGTGGHEQYFGPGTRLTVT.

The V gene is TRBV5-1, the J gene TRBJ1-1; D possibly corresponds to TRBD1 (6 bases). Trimming took off 5 bases at V and 1 base at J, with 18 bases between the two ends. The CDR3 is 16 amino acids. In germline, CDR1 is SGHRS, CDR2 YFSETQ. The CDR3 sequence is CASRSAGGERNTEAFF. The CDR3, as DNA: TGCGCCAGCAGAAGCGCGGGGGGCGAGAGGAACACTGAAGCTTTCTTT.

The rearrangement uses TRBV7-3 and TRBJ2-2; 9 bases line up with TRBD2. The V and J ends lost 2 bases and 6 bases, in that order; junction bases with no gene match: 1. The CDR3 is 14 amino acids. CDR1 is SGHTA, CDR2 FQGTGA, per germline. As DNA, the CDR3 is TGTGCCAGCAGCTTAGCGGGAGGGCCCGGGGAGCTGTTTTTT. Translation: CASSLAGGPGELFF.

J is TRBJ1-2 and V is TRBV19; no definite D call. Between the trimmed V and J ends, which lost 3 bases and 2 bases, there was a span of 13 bases. This CDR3 is built from 15 residues. Germline V gene sequence: CDR1 LNHDA, CDR2 SQIVND (reference sequence). CDR3 bases: TGTGCCAGTAGTATTTCCGCCAGAAAAAACTATGGCTACACCTTC. It specifies CASSISARKNYGYTF. Full variable domain (missing parts from reference TRBV19 and TRBJ1-2): DGGITQSPKYLFRKEGQNVTLSCEQNLNHDAMYWYRQDPGQGLRLIYYSQIVNDFQKGDIAEGYSVSREKKESFPLTVTSAQKNPTAFYLCASSISARKNYGYTFGSGTRLTVV.

The CDR3 region has the DNA TGTGCCAGCAGTTTGGTCCAGGACTCTGGAAACACCATATATTTT. Its protein product is CASSLVQDSGNTIYF. The gene calls are TRBV28 and TRBJ1-3, with D unresolved. Germline assignment: CDR1 MDHEN and CDR2 SYDVKM. V was pared by 3 bases and J by 0 bases, with 9 bases between. The CDR3 is made up of 15 amino acids.

The chain links TRBV18 to TRBJ1-1, with 7 bases matching TRBD1. Per the germline V gene, CDR1 is KGHSH and CDR2 is LQKENI. Trimming cost V 2 bases and J 5 bases; bases outside gene matches: 8. The CDR3 runs 15 residues. CDR3 protein: CASSPRVTGLTEAFF. The CDR3, as DNA: TGTGCCAGCTCACCAAGGGTGACAGGGTTGACTGAAGCTTTCTTT. The whole variable domain, remainder taken from reference TRBV18 and TRBJ1-1, is NAGVMQNPRHLVRRRGQEARLRCSPMKGHSHVYWYRQLPEEGLKFMVYLQKENIIDESGMPKERFSAEFPKEGPSILRIQQVVRGDSAAYFCASSPRVTGLTEAFFGQGTRLTVV.

The rearrangement links TRBV27 to TRBJ2-1, with D perhaps TRBD2 (7 bases). The V end lost 3 bases, the J end lost 4 bases, and 19 bases lay between the germline ends. CDR1 and CDR2 (germline): MNHEY, SMNVEV (reference sequence). CDR3 length: 17 amino acids. The CDR3 here is CASSFNGGAEIYNEQFF. In DNA, the CDR3 is TGTGCCAGCAGTTTTAATGGGGGGGCAGAAATTTACAATGAGCAGTTCTTC.

A single count supports this clone. V gene TRBV28 combines with J gene TRBJ2-1; 9 bases map to TRBD2. This CDR3 is 14 amino acids long. CDR1 and CDR2 from the germline V gene are MDHEN and SYDVKM. Germline trimming cut 9 bases from V and 8 bases from J; bases unmatched to any gene: 11. The CDR3 spells CASGSGSVEYEQFF. CDR3 bases: TGTGCCAGTGGTAGCGGGAGCGTGGAGTATGAGCAGTTCTTC. Together with reference TRBV28 and TRBJ2-1, the CDR3 gives the full variable domain: DVKVTQSSRYLVKRTGEKVFLECVQDMDHENMFWYRQDPGLGLRLIYFSYDVKMKEKGDIPEGYSVSREKKERFSLILESASTNQTSMYLCASGSGSVEYEQFFGPGTRLTVL.

V gene TRBV27 combines with J gene TRBJ2-7; 12 bases fit TRBD1. The CDR3 runs 16 residues. Germline-derived CDR1 and CDR2 are MNHEY and SMNVEV (reference sequence). Trimming at V came to 4 bases and at J to 4 bases, leaving 8 bases not matched to a gene. The CDR3 nucleotides are TGTGCCAGCAGTTACAAAACGGGACAGGGGGCTTACGAGCAGTACTTC. This gives the protein CASSYKTGQGAYEQYF.

This chain uses TRBV21-1 with TRBJ2-3; the table names TRBD1, a call not compared with the DNA. TRBV21-1 is annotated as a pseudogene. The CDR3 runs 16 residues. CDR3 nucleotides: TGTGCCAGCAGCAATAGGGACAGTCCGTTCACAGATACGCAGTATTTT. Translated, it gives CASSNRDSPFTDTQYF.

CDR3 sequence: CASSVVANTDTQYF. CDR3 bases: TGTGCCAGCAGCGTCGTAGCGAACACAGATACGCAGTATTTT. J is TRBJ2-3 and V is TRBV9; tentatively, D is TRBD2 (5 bases). V gave up 2 bases and J gave up 2 bases, with 9 bases separating them. Germline V gene lookup returns CDR1 SGDLS and CDR2 YYNGEE. The CDR3 consists of 14 residues.

This chain uses TRBV14 with TRBJ2-7; TRBD2 agrees at 7 bases. The CDR3 sequence is 15 residues long. V was pared by 0 bases and J by 3 bases, with 5 bases of the junction left unmatched. Germline-derived CDR1 and CDR2 are SGHDN and FVKESK. CDR3 sequence: CASSQDMSGGYEQYF. Written as DNA, the CDR3 is TGTGCCAGCAGCCAAGATATGTCGGGAGGCTACGAGCAGTACTTC.

J is TRBJ1-1 and V is TRBV6-4, with 7 bases fitting TRBD1. The germline CDR1 and CDR2 sequences are MRHNA and SNTAGT. The junction had 9 bases not matched to a gene; V was cut back by 6 bases and J by 2 bases. The CDR3 runs 15 residues. The CDR3 protein is CASRPRQGKNTEAFF. The CDR3 DNA sequence: TGTGCCAGCAGACCCCGACAGGGAAAAAACACTGAAGCTTTCTTT.

The chain employs TRBV5-6 and TRBJ2-1, with 13 nucleotides matching TRBD2. The CDR3 has 15 residues. In germline, CDR1 is SGHDT, CDR2 YYEEEE. V shed 0 bases and J 8 bases; nucleotides not matched to a gene: 2. The CDR3 nucleotides read TGTGCCAGCAGCTTGGGGACTAGCGGGAGCCATGAGCAGTTCTTC. Its translation is CASSLGTSGSHEQFF.

The CDR3 sequence: CASPSGTSGTPSSYEQYF. CDR3 coding DNA: TGTGCCAGCCCTTCCGGGACTAGCGGGACCCCGAGCTCCTACGAGCAGTACTTC. The chain employs TRBV2 and TRBJ2-7; 13 nucleotides line up with TRBD2. V gave up 8 bases and J gave up 0 bases; unmatched junction bases: 13. Germline V gene sequence: CDR1 SNHLY, CDR2 FYNNEI. This CDR3 is built from 18 residues.

This clone appeared once. The V and J genes are TRBV11-2 and TRBJ1-4, with TRBD1 matching over 10 bases. The V and J ends lost 1 base and 8 bases, in that order; junction bases with no gene match: 4. This CDR3 is 15 amino acids long. Germline values: CDR1 SGHAT, CDR2 FQNNGV. CDR3 sequence (DNA): TGTGCCAGCAGCTTAGTTGCGACAGGGGGCGAAAAACTGTTTTTT. Its protein product is CASSLVATGGEKLFF.